Sequencing of this T cell receptor beta chain was carried out in a study of T cells in Graves' hyperthyroidism and ophthalmopathy. Subjects aged 18 to 65 presented with newly diagnosed hyperthyroidism of less than 2 months' duration. Orbital computed tomography and thyroid ultrasound, together with serum TRAb and thyroxine and clinical symptoms, were used for diagnoses. Extraction of PBMCs used around 9.6 ml of fresh peripheral blood. Using RNA transcripts as the source, TCR beta CDR3 regions were amplified. The TCR CDR3 first-round RT-PCR relied on the HTBI primer set. MiXCR was run by TCRdb on the multiplex PCR reads, yielding one entry per CDR3 protein. The sample includes hundreds of thousands of distinct CDR3 sequences, about 17% of them seen just once. The CDR3 has 16 residues. V lost 7 bases, J lost 0 bases, and 8 bases stayed unmatched. Germline V CDR1 and CDR2: SGHRS, YFSETQ.

Sequenced sample: blood. This TCR was sampled from a woman aged 45-65 years with Graves' hyperthyroidism that later progressed to Graves' ophthalmopathy. The V and J genes are TRBV5-1 and TRBJ2-2, with TRBD2 matching 8 bases. CDR3: CASRLRGGSNTGELFF. In nucleotides, the CDR3 is TGCGCCAGCCGGCTCCGGGGGGGGTCGAACACCGGGGAGCTGTTTTTT.